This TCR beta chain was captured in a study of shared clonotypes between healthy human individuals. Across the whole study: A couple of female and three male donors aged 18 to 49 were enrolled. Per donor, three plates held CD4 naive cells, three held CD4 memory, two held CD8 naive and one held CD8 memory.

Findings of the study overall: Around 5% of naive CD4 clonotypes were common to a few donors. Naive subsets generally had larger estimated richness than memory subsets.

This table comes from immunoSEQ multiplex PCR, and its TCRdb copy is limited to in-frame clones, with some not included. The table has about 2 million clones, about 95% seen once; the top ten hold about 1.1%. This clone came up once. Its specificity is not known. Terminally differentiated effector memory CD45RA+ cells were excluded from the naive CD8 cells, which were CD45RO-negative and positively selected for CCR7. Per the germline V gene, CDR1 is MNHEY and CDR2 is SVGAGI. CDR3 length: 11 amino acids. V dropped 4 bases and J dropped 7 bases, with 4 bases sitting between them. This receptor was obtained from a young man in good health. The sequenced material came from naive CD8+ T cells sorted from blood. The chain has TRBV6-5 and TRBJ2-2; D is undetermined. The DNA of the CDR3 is TGTGCCAGCAGTTTCAACGGGGAGCTGTTTTTT. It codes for CASSFNGELFF.